Each of the 25 T cell receptor beta chains below was sequenced from the same sample in a study of T cells in narcolepsy. The assay was immunoSEQ multiplex PCR, and TCRdb's table has in-frame clones only and misses some. The sample has fewer than 35,000 clones; 82% are singletons. Sequenced material: CD45RA- memory CD4+ T cells from PBMCs. The receptor set was obtained from a human donor with narcolepsy.

This clone was seen a single time. In DNA form, the CDR3 reads TGTGCCAGCAGCGTAGCTATAGGGGAGAACAATGAGCAGTTCTTC. Its translation is CASSVAIGENNEQFF. This chain links TRBV9 with TRBJ2-1; D could derive from TRBD1 or TRBD2 (5 bases each). CDR3 length equals 15 residues. V was shortened by 0 bases and J by 5 bases, with 12 bases between the two germline ends. Germline V gene sequence: CDR1 SGDLS, CDR2 YYNGEE.

Only one count was recorded for this clone. The chain uses TRBV29-1 and TRBJ2-7; 8 bases match TRBD2. The V gene's germline CDR1 is SQVTM and CDR2 ANQGSEA. The CDR3 has 14 amino acids. V shed 4 bases, J shed 3 bases, and the junction held 8 bases outside the gene matches. CDR3 nucleotide sequence: TGCAGCGTTGTATTACTAGCGGTTAACTACGAGCAGTACTTC. Its translation: CSVVLLAVNYEQYF.

This rearrangement joins TRBV7-9 to TRBJ1-1; the D is unclear. Germline assignment: CDR1 SEHNR and CDR2 FQNEAQ (reference sequence). The V gene lost 5 bases and the J gene lost 7 bases, with 14 bases spanning the gap. CDR3 length: 13 amino acids. In DNA form, the CDR3 reads TGTGCCAGCAGCCCGCGGGATCCAAGTGAAGCTTTCTTT. This gives the protein CASSPRDPSEAFF.

V is TRBV7-8 and J is TRBJ1-1; no clear D. This CDR3 comprises 15 residues. Germline lookup yields CDR1 SGHVS and CDR2 FQNEAQ. V was cut by 1 base and J by 1 base, with 10 bases left in between. CDR3 sequence reads: CASSLVTGGNTEAFF. CDR3 bases: TGTGCCAGCAGCTTAGTTACGGGCGGGAACACTGAAGCTTTCTTT.

This chain uses TRBV7-2 with TRBJ2-3; 7 bases are a match to TRBD1. The CDR3 sequence is 15 residues long. V trimming: 5 bases; J trimming: 1 base; junction bases outside the gene matches: 6. CDR1 and CDR2 (germline): SGHTA, FQGNSA. The chain's CDR3 is CASSLRGTGTDTQYF. The CDR3 DNA sequence: TGTGCCAGCAGCCTGAGGGGGACAGGCACAGATACGCAGTATTTT. Together with reference TRBV7-2 and TRBJ2-3, the CDR3 gives the full variable domain: GAGVSQSPSNKVTEKGKDVELRCDPISGHTALYWYRQSLGQGLEFLIYFQGNSAPDKSGLPSDRFSAERTGGSVSTLTIQRTQQEDSAVYLCASSLRGTGTDTQYFGPGTRLTVL.

This clone occurred once. The chain is built from TRBV5-1 and TRBJ1-2; D remains ambiguous. V was trimmed by 4 bases and J by 0 bases, leaving 7 bases between them. The CDR3 runs 13 residues. Germline lookup yields CDR1 SGHRS and CDR2 YFSETQ. The CDR3 reads CASSPRTNYGYTF. CDR3 nucleotide sequence: TGCGCCAGCAGCCCAAGAACTAACTATGGCTACACCTTC. Based on the CDR3 plus reference TRBV5-1 and TRBJ1-2, the full variable domain is KAGVTQTPRYLIKTRGQQVTLSCSPISGHRSVSWYQQTPGQGLQFLFEYFSETQRNKGNFPGRFSGRQFSNSRSEMNVSTLELGDSALYLCASSPRTNYGYTFGSGTRLTVV.

This rearrangement joins TRBV5-8 to TRBJ2-7; the D gene is possibly TRBD1 (5 bases). Trimming left V 1 base short and J 5 bases short, with 10 bases between. The germline V gene encodes CDR1 SGHTS and CDR2 YDEGEE. The length of the CDR3 is 13 residues. This CDR3 reads CASSLTRVDEQYF. The CDR3 DNA is TGTGCCAGCAGCTTGACCAGGGTCGACGAGCAGTACTTC.

V gene TRBV9 combines with J gene TRBJ2-3; 8 nucleotides line up with TRBD1. CDR1 is SGDLS and CDR2 is YYNGEE in the germline V gene. CDR3 length: 15 amino acids. J lost 2 bases, V lost 3 bases, and 5 bases had no gene match. CDR3 protein: CASSAATGDTDTQYF. CDR3 nucleotide sequence: TGTGCCAGCAGCGCTGCGACAGGGGACACAGATACGCAGTATTTT.

The rearrangement uses TRBV5-4 and TRBJ2-5, with TRBD1 matching over 9 bases. Trimming cost V 3 bases and J 4 bases; bases outside gene matches: 10. Germline CDR1 is SGHNT and CDR2 is YYREEE (reference sequence). The CDR3 is 16 residues long. The CDR3 DNA follows: TGTGCCAGCAGCTCCCGGGACAGGGACCTCGGAGAGACCCAGTACTTC. Amino acids: CASSSRDRDLGETQYF.

V gene TRBV5-1 combines with J gene TRBJ2-5, with a weak D call TRBD2 (6 bases). Near its end, the DNA agrees better with TRBJ2-7, so the J call may be wrong. The CDR3 consists of 15 residues. The V gene's germline CDR1 is SGHRS and CDR2 YFSETQ. The CDR3: CASSFEAGFSYEQYF. The DNA of the CDR3 is TGCGCCAGCAGCTTCGAAGCGGGTTTCTCCTACGAGCAGTACTTC.

The J gene is TRBJ2-1, the V gene TRBV6-1; D perhaps matches TRBD2 (5 bases). The germline CDR1 and CDR2 sequences are MNHNS and SASEGT. There are 15 residues in the CDR3. The V end was cut by 2 bases, the J end by 1 base, with 9 bases between. As DNA, the CDR3 is TGTGCCAGCAGTGAAAGCCCGGGGTCCTACAATGAGCAGTTCTTC. Amino acids: CASSESPGSYNEQFF.

The V call is TRBV25-1, the J call TRBJ2-3, with TRBD2 matching over 9 bases. V was pared by 3 bases and J by 2 bases, with 9 bases of the junction left unmatched. Germline loops: CDR1 MGHDK, CDR2 SYGVNS. The CDR3 covers 17 residues. The CDR3 nucleotides are TGTGCCAGCAGTGATAGGGGTCTAGCGGGGATCACAGATACGCAGTATTTT. This encodes CASSDRGLAGITDTQYF. Using reference TRBV25-1 and TRBJ2-3 for the parts outside the CDR3, the full variable domain is EADIYQTPRYLVIGTGKKITLECSQTMGHDKMYWYQQDPGMELHLIHYSYGVNSTEKGDLSSESTVSRIRTEHFPLTLESARPSHTSQYLCASSDRGLAGITDTQYFGPGTRLTVL.

The chain employs TRBV5-1 and TRBJ1-1; 8 bases align to TRBD1. The CDR3 totals 12 residues. J lost 8 bases, V lost 2 bases, and 2 bases had no gene match. CDR1 and CDR2 from the germline V gene are SGHRS and YFSETQ. The CDR3 DNA reads TGCGCCAGCAGCTTAGGACAGGGAGAAGCTTTCTTT. Its protein is CASSLGQGEAFF.

The CDR3 protein is CASTGGAHTEAFF. CDR3 sequence (DNA): TGTGCCAGCACGGGGGGCGCGCATACTGAAGCTTTCTTT. The chain employs TRBV27 and TRBJ1-1; the D gene is possibly TRBD1 (6 bases). The CDR3 has 13 residues. Germline CDR1 is MNHEY and CDR2 is SMNVEV (reference sequence). The germline V and J ends were trimmed by 7 bases and 5 bases, with 14 bases remaining between them.

V is TRBV30 and J is TRBJ1-2; 7 bases fit TRBD1. This CDR3 is built from 13 residues. Looked up from germline, CDR1 is GTSNPN and CDR2 is SVGIG (reference sequence). Trimming took 4 bases from V and 5 from J; bases not matched to a gene: 7. This chain's CDR3 is CAWTRDRVYGYTF. The CDR3 DNA sequence: TGTGCCTGGACCAGGGACAGAGTATATGGCTACACCTTC.

This rearrangement joins TRBV7-2 to TRBJ2-2, with D maybe TRBD1 (5 bases). Germline V CDR1 and CDR2: SGHTA, FQGNSA. The CDR3 is 14 amino acids. Trimming removed 5 bases at V and 6 bases at J, with 13 bases between. The CDR3 protein is CASSRGLGSGELFF. The CDR3 bases are TGTGCCAGCAGCAGGGGTCTTGGTTCCGGGGAGCTGTTTTTT.

The genes are TRBV19 and TRBJ1-5, with TRBD1 identical over 9 bases. The CDR3 totals 17 residues. Germline-derived CDR1 and CDR2 are LNHDA and SQIVND (reference sequence). Trimming removed 4 bases from V and 1 base from J; junction bases left unmatched: 8. The CDR3 loop is CASSTTGGAGSNQPQHF. The CDR3 nucleotides are TGTGCCAGTAGTACTACAGGGGGCGCCGGGAGCAATCAGCCCCAGCATTTT.

This chain uses TRBV7-3 with TRBJ2-6; D is uncertain. Trimming shortened V by 5 bases and J by 2 bases, and 13 bases separated the two germline ends. This CDR3 contains 16 residues. Germline CDR1 is SGHTA and CDR2 is FQGTGA. CDR3 in amino acids: CASSLLMGAGANVLTF. For the CDR3, the DNA is TGTGCCAGCAGCCTATTAATGGGTGCTGGGGCCAACGTCCTGACTTTC.

The CDR3 coding sequence is TGCGCCAGCAGTTCACAGGGAAACACCGGGGAGCTGTTTTTT. Translation: CASSSQGNTGELFF. The J gene is TRBJ2-2, the V gene TRBV5-1, with D possibly matching TRBD1 (6 bases). The CDR3 is made up of 14 amino acids. Germline CDR1 is SGHRS and CDR2 is YFSETQ. V lost 5 bases, J lost 2 bases, and 10 bases lay in between.

CDR3 sequence: CASSQGEANGGYTF. The CDR3 region has the DNA TGTGCCAGCAGCCAAGGAGAAGCAAATGGCGGCTACACCTTC. This rearrangement joins TRBV14 to TRBJ1-2; D is uncertain. Germline values: CDR1 SGHDN, CDR2 FVKESK. The CDR3 spans 14 residues. V lost 1 base and J lost 8, with 14 bases in between.

The chain carries TRBV29-1 and TRBJ1-1; D is unresolved. The CDR3 is 12 residues long. The germline V gene has CDR1 SQVTM and CDR2 ANQGSEA. Trimming left V 0 bases short and J 10 bases short, with 12 bases between. CDR3 DNA: TGCAGCGTTGAAGATCCGGAGGGTACAGCTTTCTTT. Protein product: CSVEDPEGTAFF.

V usage is TRBV7-6 and J usage is TRBJ2-5, with 7 positions matching TRBD2. CDR3 size: 16 residues. Unmatched junction bases numbered 6, after V lost 1 base and J lost 1 base. CDR1 is SGHVS and CDR2 is FNYEAQ in the germline V gene. The CDR3 DNA is TGTGCCAGCAGCTTAGGATTAGCGGGCCGCCAAGAGACCCAGTACTTC. Its translation: CASSLGLAGRQETQYF.

This rearrangement joins TRBV11-2 to TRBJ2-2; 14 bases are a match to TRBD2. After removal of 8 bases from V and 4 bases from J, the junction contained 9 bases not matched to a gene. Germline V CDR1 and CDR2: SGHAT, FQNNGV. The CDR3 sequence is 17 residues long. Written as DNA, the CDR3 is TGTGCCAGCGTATTAGGGACTAGCGGGAGTATCACCGGGGAGCTGTTTTTT. Translated, it gives CASVLGTSGSITGELFF. The full variable domain, rest sourced from reference TRBV11-2 and TRBJ2-2, is EAGVAQSPRYKIIEKRQSVAFWCNPISGHATLYWYQQILGQGPKLLIQFQNNGVVDDSQLPKDRFSAERLKGVDSTLKIQPAKLEDSAVYLCASVLGTSGSITGELFFGEGSRLTVL.

The sample holds a few counts of this clone. The chain recombines TRBV6-1 with TRBJ1-3; D unresolved. This CDR3 contains 16 residues. Germline V gives CDR1 MNHNS, CDR2 SASEGT. Trimming shortened V by 3 bases and J by 3 bases, and 15 bases separated the two germline ends. CDR3 DNA sequence: TGTGCCAGCAGTGACCGTCCGCCGGGCCATGGAAACACCATATATTTT. Protein sequence: CASSDRPPGHGNTIYF.

This clone was recorded only once. The rearrangement joins TRBV2 to TRBJ2-1, with 10 bases matching TRBD2. V lost 7 bases, J lost 2 bases, and 5 bases stayed unmatched. Germline V gives CDR1 SNHLY, CDR2 FYNNEI. The CDR3 totals 15 residues. The CDR3 sequence is CASNPSGSPYNEQFF. The CDR3 DNA is TGTGCCAGCAATCCTAGCGGGAGTCCCTACAATGAGCAGTTCTTC.